The 6 T cell receptor beta chains listed next were all sequenced from one sample in a study of blood T cell repertoires in COVID-19. This table comes from immunoSEQ multiplex PCR, and its TCRdb copy is limited to in-frame clones, with some not included. The sample includes about 71,000 clones, 82% seen only once; the top ten take 12% to 15%. The sample consisted of peripheral blood. The receptors shown here come from a woman of 80 years or more with acute or convalescent COVID-19.

The genes are TRBV3-1 (or the pseudogene TRBV3-2) and TRBJ2-7, with 10 bases aligning to TRBD2. Germline V lookup: CDR1 LGHDT, CDR2 YNNKEL (reference sequence). CDR3 size: 13 residues. The V gene end was trimmed by 1 base and the J gene end by 6 bases; junction bases not matched to a gene: 0. The CDR3 loop reads CASSQGLAGEQYF. The CDR3 DNA is TGTGCCAGCAGCCAAGGACTAGCGGGCGAGCAGTACTTC.

The chain joins TRBV3-1 (or the pseudogene TRBV3-2) to TRBJ2-7; maybe TRBD2 (5 bases). CDR1 and CDR2 from the germline V gene are LGHDT and YNNKEL (reference sequence). The V end was cut by 0 bases, the J end by 0 bases, with 12 bases between. CDR3 length: 16 amino acids. This chain's CDR3 is CASSQDSPGSSYEQYF. Here the CDR3 DNA reads TGTGCCAGCAGCCAAGACTCCCCGGGGAGCTCCTACGAGCAGTACTTC.

This chain links TRBV7-2 with TRBJ2-5, with a possible D match to TRBD2 (6 bases). V lost 0 bases to trimming and J lost 5 bases, with 10 bases between them. Per germline, CDR1 SGHTA and CDR2 FQGNSA. The CDR3 length is 14 residues. As DNA, the CDR3 is TGTGCCAGCAGCTTAGCTGGTCTAGCGGAGACCCAGTACTTC. This sequence encodes CASSLAGLAETQYF.

The chain combines TRBV6-5 with TRBJ2-1; 7 bases align to TRBD2. The CDR3 runs to 16 residues. V shed 0 bases and J 3 bases; nucleotides not matched to a gene: 5. In germline, CDR1 is MNHEY, CDR2 SVGAGI. CDR3: CASSYSRASGYNEQFF. CDR3 in DNA: TGTGCCAGCAGTTACTCGAGGGCTAGCGGCTACAATGAGCAGTTCTTC.

The rearrangement joins TRBV7-2 to TRBJ2-3; 10 bases map to TRBD2. The CDR3 runs 18 residues. Germline CDR1 SGHTA, CDR2 FQGNSA. J was trimmed by 1 base and V by 1 base; bases with no gene match: 8. CDR3 loop: CASSLVLASGRRTDTQYF. The CDR3 coding sequence is TGTGCCAGCAGCTTAGTTTTAGCTAGCGGGAGACGCACAGATACGCAGTATTTT.

This clone was found once. The CDR3 reads CASSTGTSGWNEQFF. As DNA, the CDR3 is TGTGCCAGTAGTACCGGGACTAGCGGGTGGAATGAGCAGTTCTTC. The chain joins TRBV19 to TRBJ2-1, with TRBD2 matching 12 bases. After removal of 4 bases from V and 7 bases from J, the junction contained 5 bases not matched to a gene. This CDR3 has 15 residues. CDR1 is LNHDA, CDR2 SQIVND, per germline (reference sequence).